The rows below give T cell receptor beta chains drawn from one sample of a study of shared clonotypes between healthy human individuals. The method was immunoSEQ multiplex PCR; TCRdb's version includes in-frame clones alone and lacks a portion of them. The sample includes about 2.1 million clones, roughly 95% seen only once; the top ten take 1.5% to 2%. The sequencing sample was made of naive CD8+ T cells from PBMCs. These receptors were obtained from a man between 18 and 35 years old in good health. Some clones in this sample may be carry-over from other donors' samples. CDR3s include the opening cysteine and the closing phenylalanine or tryptophan. D genes are given only for firm matches. Not all rows give a size; the values are once, few, many and, for expanded clones, a class.

CASIGHQMNTEAFF,TGTGCCAGCATCGGACACCAGATGAACACTGAAGCTTTCTTT,TRBJ1-1,.,TRBV6-1,.
CASSAEGGVFQPQHF,TGTGCCAGCAGCGCGGAGGGAGGGGTTTTTCAGCCCCAGCATTTT,TRBJ1-5,.,TRBV9,.
CASSLVDRGTGELFF,TGTGCCAGCAGCTTGGTCGACAGAGGCACCGGGGAGCTGTTTTTT,TRBJ2-2,.,TRBV5-4,.
CASTLDLGDTQYF,TGTGCCAGCACCTTAGATCTCGGGGATACGCAGTATTTT,TRBJ2-3,.,TRBV7-9,.
CASSVIPPYTF,TGTGCCAGCAGTGTTATCCCCCCCTACACCTTC,TRBJ1-2,.,TRBV6-5,.
CASSEAPAGTQPQHF,TGTGCCAGCAGTGAAGCGCCGGCCGGGACGCAGCCCCAGCATTTT,TRBJ1-5,.,TRBV6-1,.
CASSLLPGAKNIQYF,TGCGCCAGCAGCTTGTTGCCGGGCGCCAAAAACATTCAGTACTTC,TRBJ2-4,.,TRBV5-1,.
CASSRGGRDGGYTF,TGTGCCAGCAGTCGTGGTGGAAGGGATGGTGGCTACACCTTC,TRBJ1-2,.,TRBV28,.
CASRRDSTYEQYF,TGTGCCAGCAGGAGGGACAGCACCTACGAGCAGTACTTC,TRBJ2-7,TRBD1,TRBV27,few
CASSLARAYEQYF,TGTGCCAGCAGCTTAGCGAGGGCCTACGAGCAGTACTTC,TRBJ2-7,.,TRBV7-2,.
CASRTVVGSPEQFF,TGTGCCAGCAGGACAGTCGTGGGATCACCTGAGCAGTTCTTC,TRBJ2-1,.,TRBV6-1,.
CARRLIGIPYF,TGTGCTAGGCGACTGATAGGGATCCCGTACTTC,TRBJ2-7,.,TRBV12-5,.
CASSLSGGELLNIQYF,TGTGCCAGCAGTTTATCCGGGGGCGAGCTCTTAAACATTCAGTACTTC,TRBJ2-4,.,TRBV27,.
CASRERLAGAGELFF,TGTGCCAGCAGGGAGAGACTAGCGGGAGCCGGGGAGCTGTTTTTT,TRBJ2-2,TRBD2,TRBV6-5,.
CASSYTGSRYGSEQYF,TGTGCCAGCAGTTACACCGGCAGCCGGTATGGTAGCGAGCAGTACTTC,TRBJ2-7,.,TRBV28,.
CSVTEGTSGRGEQFF,TGCAGCGTTACAGAGGGGACTAGCGGGAGGGGTGAGCAGTTCTTC,TRBJ2-1,TRBD2,TRBV29-1,.
CASSGGAETQYF,TGTGCCAGCAGCGGGGGCGCGGAGACCCAGTACTTC,TRBJ2-5,.,TRBV9,.
CASSSGISSQPQHF,TGTGCCAGCAGTTCAGGGATCTCCAGTCAGCCCCAGCATTTT,TRBJ1-5,.,TRBV27,.
CASSLTQGADGELFF,TGTGCCAGCAGTTTAACACAGGGGGCCGACGGGGAGCTGTTTTTT,TRBJ2-2,TRBD1,TRBV27,.
CASNEPIGGLASHEQFF,TGTGCCAGCAACGAACCGATCGGGGGACTAGCGTCCCATGAGCAGTTCTTC,TRBJ2-1,TRBD2,TRBV7-8,.
CASSITRHEQFF,TGTGCCAGTAGTATAACCCGCCATGAGCAGTTCTTC,TRBJ2-1,.,TRBV19,.
CASNSGPGMAYTF,TGTGCCAGCAATTCGGGACCGGGAATGGCCTACACCTTC,TRBJ1-2,.,TRBV19,few
CSVPHPQGAFF,TGCAGCGTCCCTCACCCTCAGGGAGCTTTCTTT,TRBJ1-1,.,TRBV29-1,.
CASSGTSGGRNNEQFF,TGTGCCAGCAGTGGGACTAGCGGAGGACGGAACAATGAGCAGTTCTTC,TRBJ2-1,TRBD2,TRBV2,.
CASSFGPSYEQYF,TGTGCCAGCAGTTTTGGGCCTTCCTACGAGCAGTACTTC,TRBJ2-7,.,TRBV27,.
CASSTQGTRQETQYF,TGTGCCAGCAGCACACAGGGGACACGCCAAGAGACCCAGTACTTC,TRBJ2-5,TRBD1,TRBV2,.
CASSLILQLSTDTQYF,TGTGCCAGCAGTTTAATCCTCCAACTAAGCACAGATACGCAGTATTTT,TRBJ2-3,.,TRBV27,.
CASSFLAGENNEQFF,TGTGCCAGCAGCTTCCTAGCGGGGGAAAACAATGAGCAGTTCTTC,TRBJ2-1,TRBD2,TRBV7-3,.
CASSALAGGLEQFF,TGTGCCAGCAGCGCCCTAGCGGGAGGACTTGAGCAGTTCTTC,TRBJ2-1,TRBD2,TRBV27,.
CASIGQDPYGYTF,TGTGCCAGCATAGGACAGGACCCGTATGGCTACACCTTC,TRBJ1-2,TRBD1,TRBV2,.
CATSAEQGGNQPQHF,TGTGCCACCTCGGCTGAACAGGGTGGCAATCAGCCCCAGCATTTT,TRBJ1-5,.,TRBV15,.
CASSARQGQDKNIQYF,TGTGCCAGCAGCGCCCGACAGGGTCAAGACAAAAACATTCAGTACTTC,TRBJ2-4,TRBD1,TRBV7-9,.
CASSLSSSGRHEQFF,TGTGCCAGCAGCTTATCATCTAGCGGGAGGCATGAGCAGTTCTTC,TRBJ2-1,TRBD2,TRBV5-6,.
CASSPLTGVEGYTF,TGTGCCAGCAGTCCCCTGACAGGGGTGGAGGGCTACACCTTC,TRBJ1-2,TRBD1,TRBV28,.
CASSESTGLNTEAFF,TGTGCCAGCAGTGAATCGACAGGATTGAACACTGAAGCTTTCTTT,TRBJ1-1,.,TRBV2,once
CASSPRWNEQFF,TGTGCCAGTAGTCCCCGTTGGAATGAGCAGTTCTTC,TRBJ2-1,.,TRBV19,.
CASSRTSGNMGEQFF,TGTGCCAGCAGCCGGACTAGCGGGAATATGGGCGAGCAGTTCTTC,TRBJ2-1,TRBD2,TRBV11-3,.
CASTGRGTGELFF,TGTGCCAGTACAGGGAGAGGCACCGGGGAGCTGTTTTTT,TRBJ2-2,.,TRBV7-6,.
CASTPDLTAHTGIQYF,TGTGCCAGCACCCCCGATCTCACAGCGCACACGGGCATTCAGTACTTC,TRBJ2-4,.,TRBV28,once
CASSQGGASGRPSTDTQYF,TGCGCCAGCAGCCAGGGTGGGGCTAGCGGGAGGCCGAGCACAGATACGCAGTATTTT,TRBJ2-3,TRBD2,TRBV4-3,.
CASSFHRDTTYEQYF,TGCGCCAGCAGCTTCCACCGGGACACAACCTACGAGCAGTACTTC,TRBJ2-7,.,TRBV4-3,.
CAISGGGGRGDTQYF,TGTGCCATCAGTGGGGGAGGGGGTCGTGGAGATACGCAGTATTTT,TRBJ2-3,.,TRBV10-3,.
CAIRKWAGLPENRYGYTF,TGTGCCATCAGAAAGTGGGCGGGACTCCCCGAAAACCGCTATGGCTACACCTTC,TRBJ1-2,.,TRBV10-3,.
CASSLEGALQQPQHF,TGTGCCAGCAGCTTAGAGGGTGCACTGCAGCAGCCCCAGCATTTT,TRBJ1-5,.,TRBV7-2,.
CASSQGFQETQYF,TGTGCCAGCAGCCAGGGGTTCCAAGAGACCCAGTACTTC,TRBJ2-5,.,TRBV14,.
CASTPGGSGKTQYF,TGTGCCAGCACTCCCGGCGGGAGCGGGAAGACCCAGTACTTC,TRBJ2-5,TRBD2,TRBV9,.
CASSLLEGLHEQYF,TGTGCCAGCAGTTTATTAGAAGGTCTCCACGAGCAGTACTTC,TRBJ2-7,.,TRBV27,.
CASSPLSGPYTDTQYF,TGTGCCAGCAGCCCTCTGAGCGGGCCCTACACAGATACGCAGTATTTT,TRBJ2-3,.,TRBV27,.
CASSLVLAGFVEQFF,TGTGCCAGCAGCTTAGTCCTAGCGGGATTCGTAGAGCAGTTCTTC,TRBJ2-1,TRBD2,TRBV7-2,.
CASSLLAGQGIVQETQYF,TGTGCCAGCAGTTTACTCGCGGGACAGGGGATTGTCCAAGAGACCCAGTACTTC,TRBJ2-5,TRBD1,TRBV27,.
CASSLGRSPYEQYF,TGTGCCAGCAGCCTGGGCCGATCCCCCTACGAGCAGTACTTC,TRBJ2-7,.,TRBV13,.
CASSLSTGGNTEAFF,TGTGCCAGCAGTTTAAGTACAGGGGGGAACACTGAAGCTTTCTTT,TRBJ1-1,TRBD1,TRBV28,.
CASSSPLLSWANEQFF,TGTGCCAGCAGCTCGCCTCTTCTTTCCTGGGCGAATGAGCAGTTCTTC,TRBJ2-1,.,TRBV7-2,.
CASSLIRTGGIRQPQHF,TGTGCCAGCAGCTTAATACGCACAGGGGGCATCAGACAGCCCCAGCATTTT,TRBJ1-5,TRBD1,TRBV11-2,.
CASSFGRDVNTEAFF,TGCGCCAGCAGCTTTGGAAGGGACGTCAACACTGAAGCTTTCTTT,TRBJ1-1,.,TRBV5-1,.
CARSPRTETPLDEQYF,TGTGCCAGAAGCCCGCGGACAGAAACCCCCCTCGACGAGCAGTACTTC,TRBJ2-7,.,TRBV5-3,.
CASSQARLAGYEQYF,TGTGCCAGCAGCCAAGCGCGACTAGCGGGCTACGAGCAGTACTTC,TRBJ2-7,TRBD2,TRBV14,.
CASSLYLAGVAYEQYF,TGTGCCAGCAGCTTGTACCTAGCGGGAGTCGCGTACGAGCAGTACTTC,TRBJ2-7,TRBD2,TRBV5-6,.
CATSPRVGRGSEAFF,TGTGCCACCAGCCCTAGGGTGGGGAGGGGCTCTGAAGCTTTCTTT,TRBJ1-1,.,TRBV15,.
CASSLDPETEQFF,TGTGCCAGCAGCTTGGACCCCGAAACGGAGCAGTTCTTC,TRBJ2-1,.,TRBV5-4,.